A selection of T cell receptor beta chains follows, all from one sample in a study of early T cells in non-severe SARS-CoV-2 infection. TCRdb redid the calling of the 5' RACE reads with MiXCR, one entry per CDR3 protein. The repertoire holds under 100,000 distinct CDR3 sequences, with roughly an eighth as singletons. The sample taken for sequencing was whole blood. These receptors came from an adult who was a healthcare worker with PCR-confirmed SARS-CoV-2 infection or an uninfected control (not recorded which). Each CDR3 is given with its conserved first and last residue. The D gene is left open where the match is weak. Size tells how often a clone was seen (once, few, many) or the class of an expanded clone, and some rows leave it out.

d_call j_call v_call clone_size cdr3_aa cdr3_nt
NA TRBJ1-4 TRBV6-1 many CASRTFATNEKLFF TGTGCCAGCAGGACCTTTGCAACTAATGAAAAACTGTTTTTT
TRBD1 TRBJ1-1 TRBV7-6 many CASSLGRQGSTEAFF TGTGCCAGCAGCTTAGGCCGACAGGGTTCCACTGAAGCTTTCTTT
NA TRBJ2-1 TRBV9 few CASSVEGGSYNEQFF TGTGCCAGCAGCGTAGAAGGGGGGTCCTACAATGAGCAGTTCTTC
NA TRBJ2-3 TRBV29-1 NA CSVEVSGATTQYF TGCAGCGTTGAAGTTTCGGGGGCCACCACGCAGTATTTT
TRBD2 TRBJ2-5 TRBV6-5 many CASSAPSTSGGVVETQYF TGTGCCAGCAGCGCCCCCTCGACTAGCGGGGGAGTGGTGGAGACCCAGTACTTC
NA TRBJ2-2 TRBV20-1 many CSARVVGVNTGELFF TGCAGTGCTAGAGTTGTGGGTGTCAACACCGGGGAGCTGTTTTTT
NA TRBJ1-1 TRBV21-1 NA CASSNGSGPWGTEAFF TGTGCCAGCAGCAATGGATCAGGGCCCTGGGGCACTGAAGCTTTCTTT
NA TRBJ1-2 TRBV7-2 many CASNKNPAALNYGYTF TGTGCCAGCAACAAAAACCCGGCAGCCCTCAACTATGGCTACACCTTC
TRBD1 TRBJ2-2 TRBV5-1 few CASMPFGTGDTGELFF TGCGCCAGCATGCCCTTCGGGACAGGAGACACCGGGGAGCTGTTTTTT
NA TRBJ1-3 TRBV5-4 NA CASSTTVGNTIYF TGTGCCAGCAGCACGACAGTCGGAAACACCATATATTTT
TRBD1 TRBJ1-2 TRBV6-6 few CASSYFVDRDNYGYTF TGTGCCAGCAGTTATTTCGTGGACAGGGATAACTATGGCTACACCTTC
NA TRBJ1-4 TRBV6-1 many CASSGGQGPTNEKLFF TGTGCCAGCAGTGGCGGTCAGGGCCCAACTAATGAAAAACTGTTTTTT
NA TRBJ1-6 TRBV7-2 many CASSLGVGYSPLHF TGTGCCAGCAGCTTAGGGGTTGGTTATTCACCCCTCCACTTT
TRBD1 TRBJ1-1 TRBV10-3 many CAISAPGGPSTEAFF TGTGCCATCAGTGCACCAGGGGGCCCGAGCACTGAAGCTTTCTTT
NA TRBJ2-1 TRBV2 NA CASSEEYNEQFF TGTGCCAGCAGTGAAGAGTACAATGAGCAGTTCTTC
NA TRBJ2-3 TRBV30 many CAWSVSDTQYF TGTGCCTGGAGTGTCAGCGATACGCAGTATTTT
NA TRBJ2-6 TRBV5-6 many CASSPDTGANVLTF TGTGCCAGCAGCCCGGATACTGGGGCCAACGTCCTGACTTTC
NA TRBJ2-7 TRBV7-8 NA CASSLATGRPYEQYF TGTGCCAGCAGCTTAGCCACAGGCCGACCCTACGAGCAGTACTTC
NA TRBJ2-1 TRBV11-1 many CASSLGRSSYNEQFF TGTGCCAGCAGCTTAGGGCGGAGCTCCTACAATGAGCAGTTCTTC
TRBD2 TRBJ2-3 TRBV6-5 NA CASRASRAGDTQYF TGTGCCAGCAGGGCTAGTAGAGCGGGGGATACGCAGTATTTT
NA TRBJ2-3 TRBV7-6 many CASSLSPRTDTQYF TGTGCCAGCAGCTTAAGCCCCCGCACAGATACGCAGTATTTT
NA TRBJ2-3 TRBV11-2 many CASSLFTDTQYF TGTGCCAGCAGCTTATTCACAGATACGCAGTATTTT
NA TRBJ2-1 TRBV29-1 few CSVQTRSYNEQFF TGCAGCGTTCAAACCCGCTCCTACAATGAGCAGTTCTTC
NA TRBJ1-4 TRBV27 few CASSFTGGANEKLFF TGTGCCAGCAGTTTCACGGGGGGCGCGAATGAAAAACTGTTTTTT
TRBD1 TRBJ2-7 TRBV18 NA CASSLGTGVPYEQYF TGTGCCAGCTCACTGGGGACAGGGGTTCCCTACGAGCAGTACTTC
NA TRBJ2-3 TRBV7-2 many CASSLAGRFGTDTQYF TGTGCCAGCAGCTTAGCGGGGAGGTTCGGCACAGATACGCAGTATTTT
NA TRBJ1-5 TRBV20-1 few CSALLSDLTHQPQHF TGCAGTGCTCTTTTATCAGACTTGACCCATCAGCCCCAGCATTTT
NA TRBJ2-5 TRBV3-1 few CASSFRERETQYF TGTGCCAGCAGCTTTAGGGAGCGAGAGACCCAGTACTTC
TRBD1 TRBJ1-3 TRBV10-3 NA CGQTGTTGNTIYF TGCGGACAGACAGGGACCACTGGAAACACCATATATTTT
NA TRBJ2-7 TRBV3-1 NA CASSRWGGDEQYF TGTGCCAGCAGCCGGTGGGGGGGCGACGAGCAGTACTTC
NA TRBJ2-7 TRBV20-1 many CSARRLTSYEQYF TGCAGTGCTAGACGATTAACAAGCTACGAGCAGTACTTC
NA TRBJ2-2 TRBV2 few CASRLLQVPGELFF TGTGCCAGCAGACTACTACAGGTCCCCGGGGAGCTGTTTTTT
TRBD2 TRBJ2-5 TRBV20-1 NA CSATIAGEYQETQYF TGCAGTGCCACCATAGCGGGGGAGTACCAAGAGACCCAGTACTTC
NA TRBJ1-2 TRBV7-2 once CASSPPREGYGYTF TGTGCCAGCAGCCCCCCTAGGGAAGGCTATGGCTACACCTTC
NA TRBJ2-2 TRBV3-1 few CASSQRGSTGELFF TGTGCCAGCAGCCAACGGGGGTCCACCGGGGAGCTGTTTTTT
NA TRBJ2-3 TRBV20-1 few CSARTTDTQYF TGCAGTGCTAGAACCACAGATACGCAGTATTTT
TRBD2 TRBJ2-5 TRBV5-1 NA CACRGGQGETQYF TGCGCCTGCCGCGGGGGGCAAGGAGAGACCCAGTACTTC
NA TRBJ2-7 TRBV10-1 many CASGGTDYEQYF TGCGCCAGCGGAGGGACAGACTACGAGCAGTACTTC
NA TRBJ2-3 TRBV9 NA CASSSRTPTDTQYF TGTGCCAGCAGCTCCCGGACACCCACAGATACGCAGTATTTT
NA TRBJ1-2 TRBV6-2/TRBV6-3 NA CASRTGYGYTF TGTGCCAGCAGAACAGGCTATGGCTACACCTTC
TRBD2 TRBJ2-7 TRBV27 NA CASSLRLAGGFNEQYF TGTGCCAGCAGTTTACGCCTAGCGGGGGGGTTCAACGAGCAGTACTTC
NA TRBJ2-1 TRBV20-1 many CSASSGYNEQFF TGCAGTGCTAGTTCGGGGTACAATGAGCAGTTCTTC
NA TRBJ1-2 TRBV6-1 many CASSESGRYYTF TGTGCCAGCAGTGAATCAGGGCGGTATTACACCTTC
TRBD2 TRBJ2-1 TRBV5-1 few CASSLSGGNEQFF TGCGCCAGCAGCTTGTCGGGGGGCAATGAGCAGTTCTTC
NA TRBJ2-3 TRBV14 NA CASSQDVHTDTQYF TGTGCCAGCAGCCAAGATGTACACACAGATACGCAGTATTTT
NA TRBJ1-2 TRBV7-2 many CASRVEEHGYTF TGTGCCAGCAGGGTGGAGGAGCATGGCTACACCTTC
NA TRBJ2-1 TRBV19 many CASSPGLRYNEQFF TGTGCCAGTAGTCCCGGACTTCGATACAATGAGCAGTTCTTC
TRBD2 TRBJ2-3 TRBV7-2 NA CASSLGEGPHMGTQYF TGTGCCAGCAGCTTAGGGGAGGGCCCCCACATGGGTACGCAGTATTTT
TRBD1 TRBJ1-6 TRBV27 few CASSLSGTGSSPLHF TGTGCCAGCAGTTTATCGGGGACAGGCAGTTCACCCCTCCACTTT